This TCR beta chain was captured by sequencing in a study of cytomegalovirus exposure and HLA in healthy donors. Remarks on this clone: Its antigen is not known.

Amplification used 60 Vbeta primers and 13 Jbeta primers. Sequencing used immunoSEQ multiplex PCR; TCRdb keeps in-frame clones, though not all of them. This repertoire includes fewer than 70,000 clones. This CDR3 has 14 amino acids. Germline V gene sequence: CDR1 MGHDK, CDR2 SYGVNS. V was pared by 6 bases and J by 6 bases, with 8 bases of the junction left unmatched. Whole-study findings and limits: In vitro confirmation showed three CMV-associated chains to be CMV antigen specific.

The source of this sequence is a woman under 30 in good health and CMV-seronegative. The rearrangement links TRBV25-1 to TRBJ2-7, with 10 bases identical to TRBD1. Sequences were obtained from PBMCs. This chain's CDR3 is CASRRDRGSGEQYF. The CDR3 region has the DNA TGTGCCAGCAGACGGGACAGGGGATCAGGCGAGCAGTACTTC.